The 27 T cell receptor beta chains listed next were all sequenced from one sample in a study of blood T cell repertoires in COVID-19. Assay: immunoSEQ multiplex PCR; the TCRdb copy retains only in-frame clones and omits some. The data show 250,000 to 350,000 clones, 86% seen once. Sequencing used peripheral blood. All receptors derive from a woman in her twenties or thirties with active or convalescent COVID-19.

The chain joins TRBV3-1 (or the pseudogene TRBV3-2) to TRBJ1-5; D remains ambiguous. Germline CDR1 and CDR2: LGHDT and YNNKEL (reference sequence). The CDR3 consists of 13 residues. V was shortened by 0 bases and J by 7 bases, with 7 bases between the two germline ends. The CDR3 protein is CASSQDVGQPQHF. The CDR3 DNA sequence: TGTGCCAGCAGCCAAGACGTGGGCCAGCCCCAGCATTTT.

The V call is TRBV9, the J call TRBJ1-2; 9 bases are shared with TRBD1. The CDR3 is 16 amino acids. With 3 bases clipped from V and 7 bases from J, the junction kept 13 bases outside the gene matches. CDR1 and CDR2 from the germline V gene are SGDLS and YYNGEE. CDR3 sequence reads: CASSDDRGQGLGGYTF. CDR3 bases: TGTGCCAGCAGCGACGACCGAGGACAGGGGCTTGGTGGCTACACCTTC.

The CDR3 coding sequence is TGTGCCAGCAGCTTGGCCGGGACAAATGAAAAACTGTTTTTT. This sequence encodes CASSLAGTNEKLFF. The rearrangement uses TRBV5-6 and TRBJ1-4, with a weak D call TRBD1 (6 bases). Trimming took 0 bases from V and 5 from J, leaving 8 bases between them. This CDR3 region has 14 residues. Germline values: CDR1 SGHDT, CDR2 YYEEEE.

Here the CDR3 reads CASSPGGTNYGYTF. As DNA, the CDR3 is TGTGCCAGCAGCCCTGGGGGCACGAACTATGGCTACACCTTC. This sequence joins TRBV28 and TRBJ1-2; weak D call: TRBD1 (6 bases). Trimming took 6 bases from V and 2 from J, leaving 13 bases between them. Germline V gives CDR1 MDHEN, CDR2 SYDVKM. This CDR3 contains 14 residues.

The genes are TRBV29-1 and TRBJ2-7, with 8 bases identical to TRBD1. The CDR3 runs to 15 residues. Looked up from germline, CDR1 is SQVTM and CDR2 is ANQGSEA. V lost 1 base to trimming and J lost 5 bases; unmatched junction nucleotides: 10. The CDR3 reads CSVEADRGSRDEQYF. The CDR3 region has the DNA TGCAGCGTTGAAGCCGACAGGGGTTCGCGAGACGAGCAGTACTTC.

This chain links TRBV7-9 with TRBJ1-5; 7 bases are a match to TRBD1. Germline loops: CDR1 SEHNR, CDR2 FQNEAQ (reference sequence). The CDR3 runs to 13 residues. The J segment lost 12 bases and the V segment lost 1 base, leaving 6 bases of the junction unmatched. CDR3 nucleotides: TGTGCCAGCAGCTTAGTTGGACAGGCATTCCAGCATTTT. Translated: CASSLVGQAFQHF.

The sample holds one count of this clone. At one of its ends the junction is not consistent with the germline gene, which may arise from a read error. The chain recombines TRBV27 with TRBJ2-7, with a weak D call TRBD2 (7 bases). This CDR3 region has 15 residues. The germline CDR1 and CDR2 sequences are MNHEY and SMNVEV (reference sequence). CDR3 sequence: CACCLRGGVTYGQYF. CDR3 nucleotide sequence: TGTGCCTGCTGTTTAAGGGGGGGGGTGACCTACGGGCAGTACTTC.

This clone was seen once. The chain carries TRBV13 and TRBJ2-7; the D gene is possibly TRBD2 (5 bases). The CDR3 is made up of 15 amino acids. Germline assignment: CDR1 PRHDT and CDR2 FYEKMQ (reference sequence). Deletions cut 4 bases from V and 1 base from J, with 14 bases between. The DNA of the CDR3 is TGTGCCAGCAGCTGGGCGGGCGGTTTATCCTACGAGCAGTACTTC. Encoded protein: CASSWAGGLSYEQYF.

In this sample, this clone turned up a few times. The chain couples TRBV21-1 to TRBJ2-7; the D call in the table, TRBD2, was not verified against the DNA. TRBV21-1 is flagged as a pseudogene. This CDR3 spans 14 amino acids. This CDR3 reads CASRLSGSPYEQYF. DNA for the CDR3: TGTGCCAGCAGATTGTCGGGAAGTCCCTACGAGCAGTACTTC.

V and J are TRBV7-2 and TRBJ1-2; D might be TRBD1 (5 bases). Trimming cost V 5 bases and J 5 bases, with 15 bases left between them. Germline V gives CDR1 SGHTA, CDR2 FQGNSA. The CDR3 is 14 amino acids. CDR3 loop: CASSKPGVSYGYTF. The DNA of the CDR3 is TGTGCCAGCAGCAAGCCGGGGGTCAGTTATGGCTACACCTTC.

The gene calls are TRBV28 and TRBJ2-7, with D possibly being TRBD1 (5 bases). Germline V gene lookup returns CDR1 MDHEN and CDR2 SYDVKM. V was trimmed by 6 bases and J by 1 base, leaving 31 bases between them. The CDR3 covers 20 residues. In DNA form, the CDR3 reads TGTGCCAGCAGCCACCTTGGGCAGGGAATAGTTTATGCAGGTTCCTACGAGCAGTACTTC. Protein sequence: CASSHLGQGIVYAGSYEQYF.

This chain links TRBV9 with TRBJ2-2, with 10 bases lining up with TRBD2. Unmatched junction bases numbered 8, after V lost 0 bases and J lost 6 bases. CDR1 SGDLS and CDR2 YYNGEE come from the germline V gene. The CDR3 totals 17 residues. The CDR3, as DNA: TGTGCCAGCAGCGTAGCTGGCCAGCGGGGGGGCGCCGGGGAGCTGTTTTTT. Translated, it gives CASSVAGQRGGAGELFF.

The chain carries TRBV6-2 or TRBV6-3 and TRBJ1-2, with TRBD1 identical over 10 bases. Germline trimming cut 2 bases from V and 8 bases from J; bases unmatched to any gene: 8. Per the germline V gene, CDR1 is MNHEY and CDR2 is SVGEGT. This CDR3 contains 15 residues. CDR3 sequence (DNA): TGTGCCAGCAGTTACGGTAGACAGGGGGCGCGAGGCTACACCTTC. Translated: CASSYGRQGARGYTF.

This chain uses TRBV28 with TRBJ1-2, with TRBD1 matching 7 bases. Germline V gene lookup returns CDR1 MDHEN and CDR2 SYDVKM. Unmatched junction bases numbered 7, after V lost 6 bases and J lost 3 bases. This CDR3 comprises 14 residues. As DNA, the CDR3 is TGTGCCAGCAGCCCGGCAGGGACAGACTATGGCTACACCTTC. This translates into CASSPAGTDYGYTF.

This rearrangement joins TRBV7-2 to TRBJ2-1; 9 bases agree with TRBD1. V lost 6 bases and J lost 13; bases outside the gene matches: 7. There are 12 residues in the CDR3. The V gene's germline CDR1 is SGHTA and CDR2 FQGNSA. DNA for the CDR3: TGTGCCAGCAGAAGTACAGGGGGCGAACAGTTCTTC. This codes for CASRSTGGEQFF.

CDR3 region: CASNKGGDTGELFF. The CDR3, as DNA: TGTGCCAGCAACAAAGGGGGTGACACCGGGGAGCTGTTTTTT. The V gene is TRBV2, the J gene TRBJ2-2; maybe TRBD1 (6 bases). The V end was cut by 7 bases, the J end by 3 bases, with 12 bases between. Germline V gene lookup returns CDR1 SNHLY and CDR2 FYNNEI. The CDR3 sequence is 14 residues long.

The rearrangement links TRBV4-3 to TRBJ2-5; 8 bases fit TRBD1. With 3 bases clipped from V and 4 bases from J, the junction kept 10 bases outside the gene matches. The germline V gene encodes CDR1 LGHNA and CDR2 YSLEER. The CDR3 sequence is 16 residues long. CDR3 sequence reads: CASSQSPGQVIETQYF. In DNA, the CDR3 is TGCGCCAGCAGCCAGAGTCCGGGACAGGTAATAGAGACCCAGTACTTC.

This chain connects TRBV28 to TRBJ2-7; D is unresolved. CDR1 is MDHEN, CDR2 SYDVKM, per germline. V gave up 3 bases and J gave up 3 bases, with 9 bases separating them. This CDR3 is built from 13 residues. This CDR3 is CASSFGQVYEQYF. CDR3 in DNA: TGTGCCAGCAGTTTTGGGCAGGTCTACGAGCAGTACTTC.

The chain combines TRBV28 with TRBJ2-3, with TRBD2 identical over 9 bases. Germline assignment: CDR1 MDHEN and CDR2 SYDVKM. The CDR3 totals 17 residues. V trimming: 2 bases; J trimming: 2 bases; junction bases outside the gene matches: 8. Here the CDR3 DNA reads TGTGCCAGCAGTTTAGTCTCTAGCGGGGTACTCACAGATACGCAGTATTTT. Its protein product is CASSLVSSGVLTDTQYF.

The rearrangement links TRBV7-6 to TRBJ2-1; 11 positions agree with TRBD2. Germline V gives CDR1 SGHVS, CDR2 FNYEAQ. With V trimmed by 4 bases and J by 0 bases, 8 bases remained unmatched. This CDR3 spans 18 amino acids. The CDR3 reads CASSSLAGGPSSYNEQFF. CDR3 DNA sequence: TGTGCCAGCAGCTCCCTAGCGGGGGGCCCGAGCTCCTACAATGAGCAGTTCTTC. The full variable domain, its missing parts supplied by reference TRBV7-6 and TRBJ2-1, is GAGVSQSPRYKVTKRGQDVALRCDPISGHVSLYWYRQALGQGPEFLTYFNYEAQQDKSGLPNDRFSAERPEGSISTLTIQRTEQRDSAMYRCASSSLAGGPSSYNEQFFGPGTRLTVL.

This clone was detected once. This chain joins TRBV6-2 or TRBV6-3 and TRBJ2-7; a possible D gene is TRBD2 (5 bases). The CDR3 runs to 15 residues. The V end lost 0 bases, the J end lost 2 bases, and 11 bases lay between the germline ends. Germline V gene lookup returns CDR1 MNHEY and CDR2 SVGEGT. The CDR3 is CASSYSEEGTYEQYF. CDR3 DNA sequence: TGTGCCAGCAGTTACTCGGAAGAGGGTACCTACGAGCAGTACTTC.

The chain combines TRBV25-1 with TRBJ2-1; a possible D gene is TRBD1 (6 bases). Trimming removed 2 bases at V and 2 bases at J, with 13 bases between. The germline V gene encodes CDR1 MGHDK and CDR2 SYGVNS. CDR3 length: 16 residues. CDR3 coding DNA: TGTGCCAGCAGTGAAATTACAGGGAACCCCTACAATGAGCAGTTCTTC. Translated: CASSEITGNPYNEQFF.

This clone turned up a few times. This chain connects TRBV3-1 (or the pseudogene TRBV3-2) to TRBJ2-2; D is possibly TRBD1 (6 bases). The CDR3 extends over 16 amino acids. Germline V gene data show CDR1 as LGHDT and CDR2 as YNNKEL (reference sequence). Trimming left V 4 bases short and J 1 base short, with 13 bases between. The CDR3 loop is CASSPSRGWNTGELFF. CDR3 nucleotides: TGTGCCAGCAGCCCTTCCAGGGGATGGAACACCGGGGAGCTGTTTTTT.

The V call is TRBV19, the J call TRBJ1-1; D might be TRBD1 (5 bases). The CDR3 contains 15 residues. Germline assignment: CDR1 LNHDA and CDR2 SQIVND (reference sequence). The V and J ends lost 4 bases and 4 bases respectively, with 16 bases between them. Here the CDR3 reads CASSRQGIVGTEAFF. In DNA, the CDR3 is TGTGCCAGTAGTAGGCAGGGTATTGTGGGCACTGAAGCTTTCTTT. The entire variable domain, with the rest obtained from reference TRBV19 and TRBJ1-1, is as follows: DGGITQSPKYLFRKEGQNVTLSCEQNLNHDAMYWYRQDPGQGLRLIYYSQIVNDFQKGDIAEGYSVSREKKESFPLTVTSAQKNPTAFYLCASSRQGIVGTEAFFGQGTRLTVV.

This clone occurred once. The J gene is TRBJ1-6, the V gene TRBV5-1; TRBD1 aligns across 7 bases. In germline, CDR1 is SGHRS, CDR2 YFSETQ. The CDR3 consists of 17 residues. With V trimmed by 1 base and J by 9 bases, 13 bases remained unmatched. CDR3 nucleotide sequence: TGCGCCAGCAGCTTGACGAGTGGGCCAGGGGGAACTTCACCCCTCCACTTT. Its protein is CASSLTSGPGGTSPLHF.

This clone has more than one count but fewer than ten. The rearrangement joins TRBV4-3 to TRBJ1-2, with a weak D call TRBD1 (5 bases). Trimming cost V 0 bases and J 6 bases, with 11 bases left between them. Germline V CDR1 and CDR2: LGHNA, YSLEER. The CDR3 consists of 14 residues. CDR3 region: CASSQDWTPHGYTF. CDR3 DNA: TGCGCCAGCAGCCAAGATTGGACACCCCATGGCTACACCTTC.

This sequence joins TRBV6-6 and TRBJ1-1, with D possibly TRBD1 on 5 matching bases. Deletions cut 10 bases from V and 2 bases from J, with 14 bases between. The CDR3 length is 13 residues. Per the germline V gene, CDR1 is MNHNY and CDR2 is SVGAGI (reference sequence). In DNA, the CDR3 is TGTGCCACAAGCGCGGGACTCAACACTGAAGCTTTCTTT. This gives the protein CATSAGLNTEAFF.